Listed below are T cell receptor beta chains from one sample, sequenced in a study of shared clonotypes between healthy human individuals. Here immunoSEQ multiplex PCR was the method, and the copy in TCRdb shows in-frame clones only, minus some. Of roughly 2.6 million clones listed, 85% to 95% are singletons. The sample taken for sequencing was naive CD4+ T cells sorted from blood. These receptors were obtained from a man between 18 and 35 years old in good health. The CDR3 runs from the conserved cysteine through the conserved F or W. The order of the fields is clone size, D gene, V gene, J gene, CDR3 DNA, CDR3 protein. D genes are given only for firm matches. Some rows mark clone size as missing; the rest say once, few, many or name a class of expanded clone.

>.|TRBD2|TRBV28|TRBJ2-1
TGTGCCAGCAGGGTAGCGGGAGGGCCAATTGGTGAGCAGTTCTTC
CASRVAGGPIGEQFF
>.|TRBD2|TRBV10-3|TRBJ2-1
TGTGCCATCAGTGGGAAGACTAGCGGGGGGGCCAATGAGCAGTTCTTC
CAISGKTSGGANEQFF
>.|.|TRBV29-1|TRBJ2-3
TGCAGCGTTGAGCCCCTGAGAGGGACAGATACGCAGTATTTT
CSVEPLRGTDTQYF
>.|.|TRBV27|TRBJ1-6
TGTGCCAGCAGACAGGGTAATTCACCCCTCCACTTT
CASRQGNSPLHF
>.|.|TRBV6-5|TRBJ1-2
TGTGCCAGCAGAAACCTGGGTTCCCACGGCTACACCTTC
CASRNLGSHGYTF
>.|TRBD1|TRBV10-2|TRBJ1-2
TGCGCCAGCAGAGGGACAGGGGACGGCTACACCTTC
CASRGTGDGYTF
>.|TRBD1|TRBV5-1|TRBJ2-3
TGCGCCAGCAGCACCACCGGACAGGGAACAGATACGCAGTATTTT
CASSTTGQGTDTQYF
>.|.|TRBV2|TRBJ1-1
TGTGCCGGCAGGGCAGAGATGAACACTGAAGCTTTCTTT
CAGRAEMNTEAFF
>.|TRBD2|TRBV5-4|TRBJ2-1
TGTGCCAGCAGCCCTGGGACTAGCGGGAGGCCCCTCGGCAATGAGCAGTTCTTC
CASSPGTSGRPLGNEQFF
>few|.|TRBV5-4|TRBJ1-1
TGTGCCAGCAGTTTGCCCCCGGTCGGGGAAGCTTTCTTT
CASSLPPVGEAFF
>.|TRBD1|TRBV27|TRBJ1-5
TGTGCCAGCAGTTTATTCTCCGGGACAGGGAACAATCAGCCCCAGCATTTT
CASSLFSGTGNNQPQHF
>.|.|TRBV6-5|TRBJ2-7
TGTGCCAGCGCAAGACAGATAATCTACGAGCAGTACTTC
CASARQIIYEQYF
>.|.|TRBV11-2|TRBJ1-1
TGTGCCAGCAGCTTAGATGGAGGGGGTGAAGCTTTCTTT
CASSLDGGGEAFF
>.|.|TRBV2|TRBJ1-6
TGTGCCAGCAGAGAAGTGCAGACGAATTCACCCCTCCACTTT
CASREVQTNSPLHF
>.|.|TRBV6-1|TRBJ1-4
TGTGCCAGCAGCGAATGGACATCTCGGAATGAAAAACTGTTTTTT
CASSEWTSRNEKLFF
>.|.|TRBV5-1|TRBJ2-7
TGCGCCAGCAGGAGGGCTAGCGACGAGCAGTACTTC
CASRRASDEQYF
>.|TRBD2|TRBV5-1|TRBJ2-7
TGCGCCAGCAGCCGTAGCGGGAACCCCTACGAGCAGTACTTC
CASSRSGNPYEQYF